The T cell receptor (beta chain) described here comes from a study of patients and donors after allogeneic stem cell transplantation. MiXCR, run by TCRdb on the RT-PCR reads, gives a single entry per CDR3 protein. This table has about 3,000 distinct CDR3 sequences, roughly 5.2% appearing once. By proportion, this clonotype is medium-sized. Germline-derived CDR1 and CDR2 are LNHDA and SQIVND (reference sequence). Trimming cost V 6 bases and J 3 bases, with 15 bases left between them. The CDR3 loop spans 15 amino acids. This chain uses TRBV19 with TRBJ2-1; TRBD2 is a possible D gene (6 bases). The receptor was derived from a human donor who was either an allogeneic HSCT recipient or a stem cell or donor lymphocyte infusion donor (not recorded which). It is not recorded whose cells these are; they may come from a transplant donor. Sequenced material: blood, either unsorted or a sorted T cell fraction (not recorded which). CDR3 DNA sequence: TGTGCCAGTAGCGGCTATAGCGGTATCTACAATGAGCAGTTCTTC. Translated, it gives CASSGYSGIYNEQFF.